This T cell receptor beta chain was recovered during a study of a mutant IDH1 vaccine in newly diagnosed glioma. Study as a whole: First vaccine doses came 4-6 weeks after radiotherapy alone, or with temozolomide cycles.

Time point meaning: week 47, end of study. Mutant IDH1 20-mer peptide, at 300 ug, made up each vaccine dose, with topical imiquimod. Libraries were prepared by immunoSEQ multiplex PCR; TCRdb keeps only in-frame clonotypes and omits some of them. This sample has tens of thousands of clones; about 81% occur once, and the top ten carry around 5%. The germline V gene encodes CDR1 WNHNN and CDR2 SYGVQD (reference sequence). Deletions cut 4 bases from V and 3 bases from J, with 10 bases between. This CDR3 comprises 13 residues. For this clone: Antigen unknown.

Sequenced material: PBMCs, taken from a glioma patient whose treatment included an IDH1 peptide vaccine. The chain has TRBV10-1 and TRBJ2-7; unclear D gene. The TCR was taken from a man aged 40-50 years with glioma. The CDR3 DNA is TGCGCCAGCAGTGTTCGGCCTGACTACGAGCAGTACTTC. This sequence encodes CASSVRPDYEQYF.